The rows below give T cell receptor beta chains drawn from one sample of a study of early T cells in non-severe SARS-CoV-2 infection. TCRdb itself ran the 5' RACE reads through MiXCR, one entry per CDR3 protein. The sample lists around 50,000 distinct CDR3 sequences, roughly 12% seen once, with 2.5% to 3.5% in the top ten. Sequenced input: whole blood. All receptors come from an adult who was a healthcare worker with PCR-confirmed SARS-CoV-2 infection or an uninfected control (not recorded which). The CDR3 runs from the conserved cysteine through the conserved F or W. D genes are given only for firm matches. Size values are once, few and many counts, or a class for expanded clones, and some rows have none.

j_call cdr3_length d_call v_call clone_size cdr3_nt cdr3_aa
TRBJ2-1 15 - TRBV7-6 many TGTGCCAGCAGCCTTAGCGGCCACTCCTACAATGAGCAGTTCTTC CASSLSGHSYNEQFF
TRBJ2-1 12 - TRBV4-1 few TGCGCCAGCAGCCTCAGGGATAATGAGCAGTTCTTC CASSLRDNEQFF
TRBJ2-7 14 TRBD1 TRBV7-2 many TGTGCCAGCAGCTTTGGACAGGGGGCCGGGGAGCAGTACTTC CASSFGQGAGEQYF
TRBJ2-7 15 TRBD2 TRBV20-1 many TGCAGTGCTAGAGAGAGCGGGACTACAACCTACGAGCAGTACTTC CSARESGTTTYEQYF
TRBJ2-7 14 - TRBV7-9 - TGTGCCAGCAGCCTTGGCGGCGCGTCCTACGAGCAGTACTTC CASSLGGASYEQYF
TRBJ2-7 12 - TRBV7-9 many TGTGCCAGCAGCGTTCGGGACGGCGAGCAGTACTTC CASSVRDGEQYF
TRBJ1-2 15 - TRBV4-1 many TGCGCCAGCAGCCAAGATGAAGGGGCCAACTATGGCTACACCTTC CASSQDEGANYGYTF
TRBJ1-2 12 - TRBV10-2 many TGCGCCAGCAGTTCCGGACAGTATGGCTACACCTTC CASSSGQYGYTF
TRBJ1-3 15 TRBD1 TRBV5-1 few TGCGCCAGCAGCCCTTCCGGGACAGCGGGAAACACCATATATTTT CASSPSGTAGNTIYF
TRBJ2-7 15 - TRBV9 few TGTGCCAGCAGCGTAGAGCCCGGACAGACCTACGAGCAGTACTTC CASSVEPGQTYEQYF
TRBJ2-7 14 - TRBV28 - TGTGCCAGCAGTTTTGGGGGCCGCCGGTACGAGCAGTACTTC CASSFGGRRYEQYF
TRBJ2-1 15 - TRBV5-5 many TGTGCCAGCAGCTTGCAGCCGGGACTTATGAATGAGCAGTTCTTC CASSLQPGLMNEQFF
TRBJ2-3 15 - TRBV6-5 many TGTGCCAGCTCTGGGGTGGCTACTAGCACAGATACGCAGTATTTT CASSGVATSTDTQYF
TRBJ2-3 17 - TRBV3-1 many TGTGCCAGCCGCCTCTCCCAAAGAGGGGGACCCACAGATACGCAGTATTTT CASRLSQRGGPTDTQYF
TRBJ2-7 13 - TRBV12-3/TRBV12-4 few TGTGCCAGCAGTTTAGGTCTAAAGTACGAGCAGTACTTC CASSLGLKYEQYF
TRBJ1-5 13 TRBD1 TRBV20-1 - TGCAGTGCTGGACAGGGACGCGGGCAGCCCCAGCATTTT CSAGQGRGQPQHF
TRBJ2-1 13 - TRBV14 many TGTGCCAGCAGCCAGACACCTACGGGTGAGCAGTTCTTC CASSQTPTGEQFF
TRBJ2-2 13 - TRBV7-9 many TGTGCCAGCAGCTTAAGTGTAACCGGGGAGCTGTTTTTT CASSLSVTGELFF
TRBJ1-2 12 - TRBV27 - TGTGCCAGCAGTTCGGGGGGGCCTGGCTACACCTTC CASSSGGPGYTF
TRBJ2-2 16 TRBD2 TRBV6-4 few TGTGCCAGCAGTGACATCGGGAGGGCCGACGTCGGGGAGCTGTTTTTT CASSDIGRADVGELFF
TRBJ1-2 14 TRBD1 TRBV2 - TGTGCCAGCAGTCAACGGACAGGAATGAATGGCTACACCTTC CASSQRTGMNGYTF
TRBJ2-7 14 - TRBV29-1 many TGCAGCGTTGAAGATTTGGGGTCTTGCTACGAGCAGTACTTC CSVEDLGSCYEQYF
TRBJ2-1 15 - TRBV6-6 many TGTGCCAGCAGCCACGCGGAGGCTCCCTACAATGAGCAGTTCTTC CASSHAEAPYNEQFF
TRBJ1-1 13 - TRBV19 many TGTGCCAGTAGTATAAGGGGGGGCACTGAAGCTTTCTTT CASSIRGGTEAFF
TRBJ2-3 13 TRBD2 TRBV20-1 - TGCAGTGCTCGTAGCGGGTCCACAGATACGCAGTATTTT CSARSGSTDTQYF
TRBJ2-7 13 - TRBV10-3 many TGTGCCATCAGTGACGGGAGAGGCTACGAGCAGTACTTC CAISDGRGYEQYF
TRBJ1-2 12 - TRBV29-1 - TGCAGCGCAGCTACAGGGTGGAATGGCTACACCTTC CSAATGWNGYTF
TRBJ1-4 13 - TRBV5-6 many TGTGCCAGCAGCTTCGGGGGCAATGAAAAACTGTTTTTT CASSFGGNEKLFF
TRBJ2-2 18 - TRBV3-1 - TGTGCCAGCAGCCCCTACGGGGGGCAGGGGGCGCTGGCCGGGGAGCTGTTTTTT CASSPYGGQGALAGELFF
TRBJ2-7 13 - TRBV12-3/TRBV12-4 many TGTGCCAGCAGTTTAGGCACCCCCCGCGAGCAGTACTTC CASSLGTPREQYF
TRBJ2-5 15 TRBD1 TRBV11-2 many TGTGCCAGCAGCCGACAGGGTAGAACCCAAGAGACCCAGTACTTC CASSRQGRTQETQYF
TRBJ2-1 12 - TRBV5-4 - TGTGCCTTCCGAGCTAGTAGTGTTGAGCAGTTCTTC CAFRASSVEQFF
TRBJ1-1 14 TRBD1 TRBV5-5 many TGTGCCAGCAGTTCCGGGACAGGGGGCACTGAAGCTTTCTTT CASSSGTGGTEAFF
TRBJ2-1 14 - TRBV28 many TGTGCCAGCAGTCCCCGTGTTGAGGGTGGGGAGCAGTTCTTC CASSPRVEGGEQFF
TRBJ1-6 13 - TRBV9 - TGTGCCAGCAGCGTAATCTATAATTCACCCCTCCACTTT CASSVIYNSPLHF
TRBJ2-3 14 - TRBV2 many TGTGCCACCTTTACAGGGTTTTTTGAAGATACGCAGTATTTT CATFTGFFEDTQYF
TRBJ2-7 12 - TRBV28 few TGTGCCAGCAGCCCTCCCCTCTGGGAGCAGTACTTC CASSPPLWEQYF
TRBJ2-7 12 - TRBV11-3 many TGTGCCAGCAGCCTCTACTCCTACGAGCAGTACTTC CASSLYSYEQYF
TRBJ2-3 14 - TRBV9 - TGTGCCAGCAGCGTAGGACAGCGCACAGATACGCAGTATTTT CASSVGQRTDTQYF
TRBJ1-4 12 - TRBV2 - TGTGCCAGCAGGGCGACGGGGGGAAAACTGTTTTTT CASRATGGKLFF
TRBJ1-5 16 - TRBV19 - TGTGCCAGTAGTCGTGAAGAGCTATCTAGCAATCAGCCCCAGCATTTT CASSREELSSNQPQHF
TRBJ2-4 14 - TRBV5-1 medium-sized TGCGCCAGCAGCTTGGGAGGAGCCAAAAACATTCAGTACTTC CASSLGGAKNIQYF
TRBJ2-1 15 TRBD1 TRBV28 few TGTGCCAGCAGTTTGTTTAGAGGGGGCCAGAATGAGCAGTTCTTC CASSLFRGGQNEQFF
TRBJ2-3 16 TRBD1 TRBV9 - TGTGCCAGCAGCCCAACGTCGGGACAGGGGGGAGATACGCAGTATTTT CASSPTSGQGGDTQYF
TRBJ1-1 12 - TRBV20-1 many TGCAGTGCTAGACAGGGCGGGACTGAAGCTTTCTTT CSARQGGTEAFF
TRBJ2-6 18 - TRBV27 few TGTGCCAGCAGTTTGGGGGGGGGACAACCCTCTGGGGCCAACGTCCTGACTTTC CASSLGGGQPSGANVLTF
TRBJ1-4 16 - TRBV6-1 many TGTGCCAGCTGGGCGGGGGGAAAGCTGACTAATGAAAAACTGTTTTTT CASWAGGKLTNEKLFF
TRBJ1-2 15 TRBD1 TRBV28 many TGTGCCAGCAGTTCAACCCATCCTGGACAGGGTAGGGGCACCTTC CASSSTHPGQGRGTF